This TCR beta chain was retrieved from a study of CD8+ T cells in alopecia areata. TCR sequencing used cDNA made by reverse transcription of extracted RNA. The assay was immunoSEQ multiplex PCR, and TCRdb's table has in-frame clones only and misses some. The sample has 4,000 to 5,000 clones, about 91% seen once. As for treatment: oral pan-JAK inhibitor, 5-10 mg twice daily. Lesional scalp punch biopsies and peripheral blood came from alopecia areata patients. Study-wide results and caveats: Lesional scalp exceeded normal scalp in clonality, especially in alopecia totalis/universalis.

Per the germline V gene, CDR1 is MNHNS and CDR2 is SASEGT. V lost 1 base to trimming and J lost 5 bases; unmatched junction nucleotides: 7. The CDR3 has 17 residues. About this clone itself: The antigen is unknown.

The chain links TRBV6-1 to TRBJ2-3; 12 nucleotides align to TRBD2. Sequencing used skin, obtained at week 4, from a patient treated with tofacitinib. The TCR sequence derives from a human donor with alopecia areata. The CDR3 DNA is TGTGCCAGCAGTGAAGAGCTAGCGGGGGGGCCGCTAGATACGCAGTATTTT. Amino acid sequence: CASSEELAGGPLDTQYF.